The 4 T cell receptor beta chains given below trace back to one sample, sequenced in a study of identical twins. MiXCR, run by TCRdb on the 5' RACE reads, gives a single entry per CDR3 protein. The repertoire holds 500,000 to 700,000 distinct CDR3 sequences, with 7.1% as singletons. Another study also made use of these data, one on yellow fever vaccine responses in identical twins.

Sequenced material: PBMCs. The source is a woman in her late teens or twenties in good health.

This clonotype was seen ten or more times. The chain uses TRBV15 and TRBJ1-3, with D perhaps matching TRBD1 (6 bases). Trimming shortened V by 5 bases and J by 0 bases, and 11 bases separated the two germline ends. Germline CDR1 and CDR2: LNHNV and YYDKDF (reference sequence). This CDR3 has 15 amino acids. The CDR3 DNA is TGTGCCACCAGCTACGACAGGCCCTCTGGAAACACCATATATTTT. Translation gives CATSYDRPSGNTIYF.

The chain employs TRBV5-1 and TRBJ1-1; 8 bases line up with TRBD1. With 4 bases clipped from V and 3 bases from J, the junction kept 8 bases outside the gene matches. The CDR3 runs 15 residues. CDR1 is SGHRS, CDR2 YFSETQ, per germline. The CDR3 coding sequence is TGCGCCAGCAGCATGGACAGGGAGAGGTACACTGAAGCTTTCTTT. Its translation: CASSMDRERYTEAFF.

This clonotype has ten or more counts. This chain links TRBV27 with TRBJ1-2; the D gene is possibly TRBD1 (6 bases). In germline, CDR1 is MNHEY, CDR2 SMNVEV (reference sequence). Trimming cost V 6 bases and J 4 bases, with 15 bases left between them. The CDR3 spans 14 residues. CDR3 amino acids: CASSPGTFRYGYTF. CDR3 DNA sequence: TGTGCCAGCAGCCCCGGGACATTTCGCTATGGCTACACCTTC.

This clonotype has a count of ten or more. The V gene is TRBV12-3 or TRBV12-4, the J gene TRBJ2-1; D perhaps matches TRBD2 (5 bases). The CDR3 loop spans 12 amino acids. Deletions cut 6 bases from V and 7 bases from J, with 10 bases between. CDR3 sequence: CASSRDYNEQFF. CDR3 DNA sequence: TGTGCCAGCAGCAGAGACTATAATGAGCAGTTCTTC.